The 28 T cell receptor beta chains below come from one sample, sequenced in a study of blood T cell repertoires in COVID-19 (dated by TCRdb to about 2020). The library was made by the immunoSEQ multiplex PCR assay. What TCRdb holds here is the immuneACCESS table cut down to in-frame rearrangements. Part of the clones is not present; checked against another copy, under half of the missing clones reflect an unresolved V gene, and the others are unexplained. Present in this sample are 250,000 to 350,000 clones, 75% to 90% of which were seen just once. 3.5% to 4.5% of the sample rests with the top ten. Sequenced input: PBMCs or T cells enriched from blood (not recorded which). The receptors come from a woman aged 25 to 39 who had recovered from COVID-19.

The V and J genes are TRBV9 and TRBJ2-7, with TRBD2 matching over 7 bases. After removal of 4 bases from V and 2 bases from J, the junction contained 12 bases not matched to a gene. The length of the CDR3 is 16 residues. Germline assignment: CDR1 SGDLS and CDR2 YYNGEE. This CDR3 reads CASSPHRSGETYEQYF. The CDR3 DNA reads TGTGCCAGCAGCCCTCACCGAAGCGGGGAAACCTACGAGCAGTACTTC. Supplemented by reference TRBV9 and TRBJ2-7, the full variable domain reads DSGVTQTPKHLITATGQRVTLRCSPRSGDLSVYWYQQSLDQGLQFLIQYYNGEERAKGNILERFSAQQFPDLHSELNLSSLELGDSALYFCASSPHRSGETYEQYFGPGTRLTVT.

This sequence joins TRBV19 and TRBJ1-5; 7 positions match TRBD1. The CDR3 has 15 amino acids. Germline loops: CDR1 LNHDA, CDR2 SQIVND (reference sequence). V shed 1 base, J shed 11 bases, and the junction held 11 bases outside the gene matches. CDR3 sequence (DNA): TGTGCCAGTAGTATAGCCATAAACAGGGGACCAGCCCAGCATTTT. Protein: CASSIAINRGPAQHF.

The chain recombines TRBV21-1 with TRBJ2-7; TRBD2 is the table's D call, not checked against the DNA. TRBV21-1 is labeled a pseudogene. The length of the CDR3 is 16 residues. As DNA, the CDR3 is TGTGCCAGCAGCAAGATGGCGGGAGGGCCTACCTACGAGCAGTACTTC. Its protein product is CASSKMAGGPTYEQYF.

The rearrangement joins TRBV15 to TRBJ1-2; D gene unclear. The V gene lost 1 base and the J gene lost 4 bases, with 10 bases spanning the gap. Germline V CDR1 and CDR2: LNHNV, YYDKDF (reference sequence). This CDR3 spans 14 amino acids. The CDR3 nucleotides are TGTGCCACCAGCAGAGGAGGGCCGGGCTATGGCTACACCTTC. It translates to CATSRGGPGYGYTF.

The chain combines TRBV27 with TRBJ1-4; D is possibly TRBD1 (5 bases). The CDR3 runs to 16 residues. V was trimmed by 0 bases and J by 4 bases, leaving 12 bases between them. Germline CDR1 and CDR2: MNHEY and SMNVEV (reference sequence). In nucleotides, the CDR3 is TGTGCCAGCAGTTTATCTCCGGGACTGAATAATGAAAAACTGTTTTTT. Translated: CASSLSPGLNNEKLFF.

This chain links TRBV9 with TRBJ1-4, with 9 bases fitting TRBD1. The V segment lost 3 bases and the J segment 7 bases; nucleotides outside the gene matches: 4. The CDR3 covers 14 residues. Germline assignment: CDR1 SGDLS and CDR2 YYNGEE. In DNA form, the CDR3 reads TGTGCCAGCAGCGCTACAGGGGGCAGTGAAAAACTGTTTTTT. Translated, it gives CASSATGGSEKLFF.

The gene calls are TRBV28 and TRBJ2-1, with 7 nucleotides matching TRBD1. Germline-derived CDR1 and CDR2 are MDHEN and SYDVKM. Losses at the gene ends were 6 bases for V and 8 bases for J; bases not matched to a gene: 7. CDR3 length equals 13 residues. The CDR3: CASSLTGNHEQFF. DNA of the CDR3: TGTGCCAGCAGCCTGACAGGGAACCATGAGCAGTTCTTC.

The chain combines TRBV25-1 with TRBJ2-7; a weak D match, TRBD1 (6 bases). CDR3 length: 17 amino acids. The germline V gene has CDR1 MGHDK and CDR2 SYGVNS. V lost 3 bases, J lost 3 bases, and 21 bases lay in between. For the CDR3, the DNA is TGTGCCAGCAGTGAGGGGCGATCTGGACAGAAAGGCTACGAGCAGTACTTC. Encoded protein: CASSEGRSGQKGYEQYF.

This sequence joins TRBV3-1 (or the pseudogene TRBV3-2) and TRBJ1-5, with 9 bases lining up with TRBD1. J gave up 3 bases and V 1 base, and 13 bases lay outside the gene matches. The CDR3 has 19 residues. Germline V gene sequence: CDR1 LGHDT, CDR2 YNNKEL (reference sequence). The CDR3 protein is CASSQAKKWGTGSNQPQHF. For the CDR3, the DNA is TGTGCCAGCAGCCAAGCCAAAAAATGGGGGACAGGGTCCAATCAGCCCCAGCATTTT.

The V call is TRBV5-1, the J call TRBJ1-2; D is uncertain. V was cut by 4 bases and J by 6 bases, with 7 bases left in between. The length of the CDR3 is 11 residues. Germline V gene data show CDR1 as SGHRS and CDR2 as YFSETQ. The CDR3 sequence: CASSMSNGYTF. In DNA, the CDR3 is TGCGCCAGCAGCATGAGTAATGGCTACACCTTC.

The chain carries TRBV14 and TRBJ2-5; 9 nucleotides line up with TRBD2. This CDR3 has 16 residues. Germline V gene sequence: CDR1 SGHDN, CDR2 FVKESK. Trimming took 2 bases from V and 5 from J; bases not matched to a gene: 9. CDR3 nucleotides: TGTGCCAGCAGCCAATTTTTAGCGGGGGACGGGGAGACCCAGTACTTC. Residues: CASSQFLAGDGETQYF.

The rearrangement links TRBV6-5 to TRBJ1-2; 8 bases map to TRBD1. Germline loops: CDR1 MNHEY, CDR2 SVGAGI. The CDR3 has 15 amino acids. The J segment lost 7 bases and the V segment lost 4 bases, leaving 11 bases of the junction unmatched. The DNA for the CDR3 is TGTGCCAGCAGTTCCGGGACAGGAGGGGTAGGTGGCTACACCTTC. Residues: CASSSGTGGVGGYTF.

The CDR3 DNA reads as TGTGCCACCAGCACGTCTACAGGGGGGTTTTCCTACGAGCAGTACTTC. It codes for CATSTSTGGFSYEQYF. The chain is built from TRBV15 and TRBJ2-7; 8 bases line up with TRBD1. The CDR3 is made up of 16 amino acids. The germline V gene encodes CDR1 LNHNV and CDR2 YYDKDF (reference sequence). The J segment lost 1 base and the V segment lost 4 bases, leaving 9 bases of the junction unmatched.

The chain employs TRBV24-1 and TRBJ1-1, with TRBD1 matching over 8 bases. Germline assignment: CDR1 KGHDR and CDR2 SFDVKD. The CDR3 is made up of 14 amino acids. With 3 bases clipped from V and 3 bases from J, the junction kept 2 bases outside the gene matches. In nucleotides, the CDR3 is TGTGCCACCAGTGATGGGACAGGATACACTGAAGCTTTCTTT. The encoded protein is CATSDGTGYTEAFF.

DNA for the CDR3: TGTGCCAGCAGCCGGGACAGGGCGTTTGCAACTAATGAAAAACTGTTTTTT. It codes for CASSRDRAFATNEKLFF. The J gene is TRBJ1-4, the V gene TRBV5-6; TRBD1 agrees at 9 bases. Germline lookup yields CDR1 SGHDT and CDR2 YYEEEE. This CDR3 contains 17 residues. J was trimmed by 0 bases and V by 4 bases; bases with no gene match: 7.

J is TRBJ1-2 and V is TRBV19; maybe TRBD1 (6 bases). The CDR3 has 14 residues. Looked up from germline, CDR1 is LNHDA and CDR2 is SQIVND (reference sequence). V gave up 3 bases and J gave up 0 bases, with 8 bases separating them. The CDR3 reads CASSITGTNYGYTF. For the CDR3, the DNA is TGTGCCAGTAGTATTACAGGGACTAACTATGGCTACACCTTC.

V is TRBV10-1 and J is TRBJ2-3; 8 bases fit TRBD2. J gave up 4 bases and V 2 bases, and 5 bases lay outside the gene matches. Germline CDR1 reads WNHNN; CDR2 reads SYGVQD (reference sequence). CDR3 length: 15 residues. CDR3 nucleotide sequence: TGCGCCAGCAGTGAGAGGCGGGAGGCCGCAGATACGCAGTATTTT. This sequence encodes CASSERREAADTQYF.

This clone occurred once. The V call is TRBV5-1, the J call TRBJ1-4; a possible D gene is TRBD1 (6 bases). Germline V lookup: CDR1 SGHRS, CDR2 YFSETQ. This CDR3 contains 14 residues. The germline V and J ends were trimmed by 4 bases and 8 bases, with 15 bases remaining between them. The CDR3 loop reads CASSPGSQGEKLFF. The CDR3 DNA sequence: TGCGCCAGCAGCCCTGGGTCCCAGGGGGAAAAACTGTTTTTT.

This clone was seen a single time. The chain joins TRBV3-1 (or the pseudogene TRBV3-2) to TRBJ1-6; a weak D match, TRBD1 (6 bases). This CDR3 contains 15 residues. Germline V gene data show CDR1 as LGHDT and CDR2 as YNNKEL (reference sequence). V shed 0 bases and J shed 9 bases, with 12 bases lying between them. CDR3 region: CASSQDQGRGSPLHF. In DNA form, the CDR3 reads TGTGCCAGCAGCCAAGACCAGGGGCGAGGTTCACCCCTCCACTTT.

The chain is built from TRBV4-2 and TRBJ1-6; no firm D call. The CDR3 covers 17 residues. The germline gives CDR1 LGHNA, CDR2 YNFKEQ. Trimming cost V 0 bases and J 6 bases, with 15 bases left between them. The CDR3 here is CASSQEPFRVTNSPLHF. The CDR3 DNA reads TGTGCCAGCAGCCAAGAACCTTTTAGAGTAACTAATTCACCCCTCCACTTT.

The rearrangement joins TRBV10-3 to TRBJ1-1; D gene unclear. V lost 6 bases and J 0 bases, leaving 11 bases between the germline ends. The CDR3 sequence is 14 residues long. The germline V gene encodes CDR1 ENHRY and CDR2 SYGVKD. This chain's CDR3 is CAIRPTNMNTEAFF. The DNA of the CDR3 is TGTGCCATCAGACCGACAAACATGAACACTGAAGCTTTCTTT.

The V gene is TRBV5-6, the J gene TRBJ2-1, with D unresolved. Germline CDR1 is SGHDT and CDR2 is YYEEEE. The germline V and J ends were trimmed by 0 bases and 4 bases, with 8 bases remaining between them. This CDR3 has 14 amino acids. The CDR3 DNA reads TGTGCCAGCAGCTTGGGAGCGCGTTACAATGAGCAGTTCTTC. It specifies CASSLGARYNEQFF.

The V and J genes are TRBV7-8 and TRBJ2-6, with D maybe TRBD1 (6 bases). The CDR3 is 17 amino acids. CDR1 is SGHVS and CDR2 is FQNEAQ in the germline V gene. Trimming left V 2 bases short and J 0 bases short, with 11 bases between. The CDR3 sequence is CASSLRGHLSGANVLTF. CDR3 nucleotides: TGTGCCAGCAGCTTAAGGGGACACCTCTCTGGGGCCAACGTCCTGACTTTC.

The J gene is TRBJ1-4, the V gene TRBV4-1; possible D gene TRBD1, 6 bases. Germline V gene data show CDR1 as MGHRA and CDR2 as YSYEKL. This CDR3 region has 18 residues. Between the trimmed V and J ends, which lost 6 bases and 0 bases, there was a span of 20 bases. CDR3 residues: CASRPGQGGGATNEKLFF. The CDR3 region has the DNA TGCGCCAGCAGACCCGGGCAGGGAGGGGGAGCAACTAATGAAAAACTGTTTTTT.

The chain recombines TRBV3-1 (or the pseudogene TRBV3-2) with TRBJ1-1; unclear D gene. The germline V gene has CDR1 LGHDT and CDR2 YNNKEL (reference sequence). CDR3 length: 14 residues. V was clipped by 3 bases and J by 2 bases, with 10 bases between them. CDR3 in DNA: TGTGCCAGCAGCCAGGGCAGAGATAACACTGAAGCTTTCTTT. This encodes CASSQGRDNTEAFF.

This clone was detected once. V is TRBV5-6 and J is TRBJ1-5, with D tentatively TRBD1 (6 bases). Germline CDR1 is SGHDT and CDR2 is YYEEEE. The CDR3 totals 14 residues. V dropped 2 bases and J dropped 4 bases, with 10 bases sitting between them. CDR3 coding DNA: TGTGCCAGCAGCTTAGGACAGTTGAATCAGCCCCAGCATTTT. Its translation: CASSLGQLNQPQHF.

V gene TRBV27 combines with J gene TRBJ1-5, with D perhaps matching TRBD1 (6 bases). CDR1 MNHEY and CDR2 SMNVEV come from the germline V gene (reference sequence). This CDR3 is built from 18 residues. V gave up 5 bases and J gave up 1 base, with 21 bases separating them. CDR3 amino acids: CASSPWGGGGRSNQPQHF. The CDR3, as DNA: TGTGCCAGCAGTCCATGGGGAGGGGGGGGTAGGAGCAATCAGCCCCAGCATTTT.

The chain carries TRBV29-1 and TRBJ2-1; 9 nucleotides line up with TRBD2. Trimming cost V 4 bases and J 6 bases; bases outside gene matches: 7. Germline V lookup: CDR1 SQVTM, CDR2 ANQGSEA. The CDR3 has 14 residues. CDR3 region: CSVVGGRESNEQFF. The DNA of the CDR3 is TGCAGCGTTGTAGGCGGGAGGGAAAGCAATGAGCAGTTCTTC.